This T cell receptor beta chain is from a study of blood T cells in healthy people across ages. This clonotype was seen just once. Its matching antigen is unknown. Germline V CDR1 and CDR2: KGHSH, LQKENI. V trimming: 3 bases; J trimming: 0 bases; junction bases outside the gene matches: 4. The CDR3 has 16 residues. Study-level findings and limits: PBMCs were not sorted, which prevented a conclusive comparison of naive versus antigen-experienced cells.

PCR was performed a second time for roughly 7 to 12 cycles using a sample-barcoded 5' primer and a J-beta primer mix. TCRdb recomputed calls from the 5' RACE reads with MiXCR, one row per CDR3 protein. The profile shows approximately 670,000 distinct CDR3 sequences, roughly 43% of them singletons. This clonotype was sampled from a man older than 75 in good health. J is TRBJ2-7 and V is TRBV18; 11 bases align to TRBD1. The specimen sequenced was blood. The CDR3 region is CASSPSGQGVSYEQYF. In nucleotides, the CDR3 is TGTGCCAGCTCACCGTCGGGACAGGGGGTCTCCTACGAGCAGTACTTC. Supplemented by reference TRBV18 and TRBJ2-7, the full variable domain reads NAGVMQNPRHLVRRRGQEARLRCSPMKGHSHVYWYRQLPEEGLKFMVYLQKENIIDESGMPKERFSAEFPKEGPSILRIQQVVRGDSAAYFCASSPSGQGVSYEQYFGPGTRLTVT.